A selection of T cell receptor beta chains follows, all from one sample in a study of T-cell reconstitution after alpha-beta-depleted transplantation in children. TCRdb re-derived calls from the PCR reads in MiXCR, one entry per CDR3 protein. The table has 45,000 to 50,000 distinct CDR3 sequences, roughly 52% seen once; the top ten hold approximately 38%. The specimen was peripheral blood, collected before TCRalphabeta/CD19-depleted stem cell transplant. The origin of the receptors is a boy under three years old with SCID, due to receive a stem cell transplant. Each CDR3 is given with its conserved first and last residue. D genes are given only for firm matches. Size values are once, few and many counts, or a class for expanded clones, and some rows have none.

>.|many|TRBJ1-1|TRBV27
TGTGCCAGCAGTTTATTTACAGGGATCGGCACTGAAGCTTTCTTT
CASSLFTGIGTEAFF
>.|.|TRBJ1-2|TRBV5-1
TGCGCCAGCAGCCCGATCGGGGGATCGTATGGCTACACCTTC
CASSPIGGSYGYTF
>TRBD1|few|TRBJ2-1|TRBV4-1
TGCGCCAGCAGCCCGGGACAGTACAATGAGCAGTTCTTC
CASSPGQYNEQFF
>.|few|TRBJ1-1|TRBV6-5
TGTGCCAGCAGTTACGGGGAAGAAGGCACTGAAGCTTTCTTT
CASSYGEEGTEAFF
>.|.|TRBJ2-3|TRBV19
TGTGCCAGCCAACGGGACGGCTCTGAAATCACGCAGTATTTT
CASQRDGSEITQYF
>TRBD2|few|TRBJ2-6|TRBV4-3
TGCGCCAGCAGCCAAGCGGCGGGGGTCTCTGGGGCCAACGTCCTGACTTTC
CASSQAAGVSGANVLTF
>.|.|TRBJ1-1|TRBV4-1
TGCGCCAGCAGCCAAGTTTCCCAGGGTGACACTGAAGCTTTCTTT
CASSQVSQGDTEAFF
>TRBD1|.|TRBJ1-4|TRBV18
TGTGCCAGCTCACCCCGGGACAGTTCTGAAAAACTGTTTTTT
CASSPRDSSEKLFF
>.|.|TRBJ2-2|TRBV29-1
TGCAGCGTTGAAGATCCCCAGACGAACACCGGGGAGCTGTTTTTT
CSVEDPQTNTGELFF
>TRBD2|few|TRBJ2-3|TRBV6-4
TGTGCCAGCAGTGACCGGGGGGGCACAGATACGCAGTATTTT
CASSDRGGTDTQYF
>.|.|TRBJ2-3|TRBV28
TGTGCCAGCAGCACCCTCGGGGACCTCACCACAGATACGCAGTATTTT
CASSTLGDLTTDTQYF
>.|.|TRBJ2-3|TRBV23-1
TGCGCCAGCAGGTGGGACGTGTCCCACCAGTATTTT
CASRWDVSHQYF
>.|.|TRBJ1-2|TRBV6-5
TGTGCCAGCAGTTACTCCGGCAGGGACCCTGGCTACACCTTC
CASSYSGRDPGYTF
>.|.|TRBJ2-5|TRBV2
TGTGCCAGCGGATACGCCTGGGAGACCCAGTACTTC
CASGYAWETQYF
>.|.|TRBJ2-5|TRBV12-3/TRBV12-4
TGTGCCAGCACTTTTTCGGGGGAGACCCAGTACTTC
CASTFSGETQYF
>TRBD1|many|TRBJ2-1|TRBV11-2
TGTGCCAGCAGCTTACGTCCGACAGGGGCTGGAAATGAGCAGTTCTTC
CASSLRPTGAGNEQFF
>.|.|TRBJ2-7|TRBV4-2
TGTGCCAGCAGCCCAGGGGAGGGAGGCTCCTACGAGCAGTACTTC
CASSPGEGGSYEQYF
>TRBD2|.|TRBJ2-3|TRBV18
TGTGCCAGCTCACCACTCGCCGGGACTAGAGAAACAGATACGCAGTATTTT
CASSPLAGTRETDTQYF
>TRBD2|.|TRBJ2-5|TRBV28
TGTGCCAGCAGTTTTCTAGCGGGGGACCGGGGGACCCAGTACTTC
CASSFLAGDRGTQYF
>.|.|TRBJ2-4|TRBV5-4
TGTGCCAGCAGCTTGGGAGAGGATGGCATTCAGTACTTC
CASSLGEDGIQYF
>.|few|TRBJ2-1|TRBV20-1
TGCAGTGCCCCTGGACGGGGGCGAGGTGAGCAGTTCTTC
CSAPGRGRGEQFF
>.|.|TRBJ2-4|TRBV6-1
TGTGCCAGCAGTGGGGGGAGAGGGGGAAACATTCAGTACTTC
CASSGGRGGNIQYF